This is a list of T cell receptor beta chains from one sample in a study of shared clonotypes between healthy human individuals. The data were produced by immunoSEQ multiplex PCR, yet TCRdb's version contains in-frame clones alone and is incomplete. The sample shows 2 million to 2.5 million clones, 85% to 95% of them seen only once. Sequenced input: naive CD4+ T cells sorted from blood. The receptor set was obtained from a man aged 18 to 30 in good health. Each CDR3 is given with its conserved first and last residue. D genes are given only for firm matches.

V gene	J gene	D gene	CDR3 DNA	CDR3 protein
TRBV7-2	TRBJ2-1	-	TGTGCCAGCAGCCTCTTCTCCACCCAAGCTGAATTGGTGCAGTTCTTC	CASSLFSTQAELVQFF
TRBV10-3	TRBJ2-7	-	TGTGCCATTTCTCCTTCCCGGACGGGGAGAGACGAGCAGTACTTC	CAISPSRTGRDEQYF
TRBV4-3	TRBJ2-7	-	TGCGCCAGCAGCCAAGAAGTGGGGACTGTATACGAGCAGTACTTC	CASSQEVGTVYEQYF
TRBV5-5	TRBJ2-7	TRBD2	TGTGCCAGCAGCTTGGCTGGGACTAGCGGATACGAGCAGTACTTC	CASSLAGTSGYEQYF
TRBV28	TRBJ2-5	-	TGTGCCAGCAGTTTAATCACCCCAACGGAGACCCAGTACTTC	CASSLITPTETQYF
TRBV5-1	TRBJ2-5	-	TGCGCCAGCAGAAGGGAGGTCCAAGAGACCCAGTACTTC	CASRREVQETQYF
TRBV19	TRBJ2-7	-	TGTGCCAGTAGTATTTTCCCCGCCGGGACACCCTCCGAGCAGTACTTC	CASSIFPAGTPSEQYF
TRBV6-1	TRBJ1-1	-	TGTGCCAGCAGTGAGGTTACAGCTAACACTGAAGCTTTCTTT	CASSEVTANTEAFF
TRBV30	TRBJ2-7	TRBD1	TGTGCCTGGAGGGGCAGGGGGATCTACGAGCAGTACTTC	CAWRGRGIYEQYF
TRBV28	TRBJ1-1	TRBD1	TGTGCCAGTATAACTCAGGGGGTTCGGGACACTGAAGCTTTCTTT	CASITQGVRDTEAFF